This T cell receptor beta chain was identified in a study of blood T cell repertoires in COVID-19. Study-wide background: Both acute and convalescent COVID-19 samples were obtained from the United States, Italy and Spain. From T cells, B-cell-depleted T cells, or PBMCs came the material, which was cDNA or gDNA.

Per the study methods: Counts of nucleated cells, estimated from reference gene primer amplification, were obtained. Here immunoSEQ multiplex PCR was the method, and the copy in TCRdb shows in-frame clones only, minus some. That table gives V, J and clone size, and the DNA gave D and trimming. The table has 150,000 to 200,000 clones, roughly four fifths seen once. Looked up from germline, CDR1 is SGHDN and CDR2 is FVKESK. With 4 bases clipped from V and 8 bases from J, the junction kept 3 bases outside the gene matches. The CDR3 contains 13 residues. This clonotype was obtained from a man aged 55 to 70 with active or convalescent COVID-19. V gene TRBV14 combines with J gene TRBJ2-2; 8 bases are shared with TRBD1. Sequenced input: peripheral blood. CDR3 residues: CASSRTGTGELFF. CDR3 in DNA: TGTGCCAGCAGCCGGACAGGGACAGGGGAGCTGTTTTTT. The full variable domain, rest sourced from reference TRBV14 and TRBJ2-2, is EAGVTQFPSHSVIEKGQTVTLRCDPISGHDNLYWYRRVMGKEIKFLLHFVKESKQDESGMPNNRFLAERTGGTYSTLKVQPAELEDSGVYFCASSRTGTGELFFGEGSRLTVL.